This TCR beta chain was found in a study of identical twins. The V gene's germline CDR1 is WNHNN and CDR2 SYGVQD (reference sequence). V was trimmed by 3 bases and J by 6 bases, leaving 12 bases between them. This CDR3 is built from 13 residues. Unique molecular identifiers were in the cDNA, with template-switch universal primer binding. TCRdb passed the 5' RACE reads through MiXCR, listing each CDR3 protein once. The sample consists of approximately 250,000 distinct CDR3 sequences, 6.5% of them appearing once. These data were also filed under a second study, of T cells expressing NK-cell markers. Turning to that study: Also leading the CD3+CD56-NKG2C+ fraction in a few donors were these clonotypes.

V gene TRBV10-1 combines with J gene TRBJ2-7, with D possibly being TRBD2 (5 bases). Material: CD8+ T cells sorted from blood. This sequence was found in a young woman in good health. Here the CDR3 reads CASSDGIATEQYF. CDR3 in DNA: TGCGCCAGCAGTGACGGGATTGCAACCGAGCAGTACTTC.